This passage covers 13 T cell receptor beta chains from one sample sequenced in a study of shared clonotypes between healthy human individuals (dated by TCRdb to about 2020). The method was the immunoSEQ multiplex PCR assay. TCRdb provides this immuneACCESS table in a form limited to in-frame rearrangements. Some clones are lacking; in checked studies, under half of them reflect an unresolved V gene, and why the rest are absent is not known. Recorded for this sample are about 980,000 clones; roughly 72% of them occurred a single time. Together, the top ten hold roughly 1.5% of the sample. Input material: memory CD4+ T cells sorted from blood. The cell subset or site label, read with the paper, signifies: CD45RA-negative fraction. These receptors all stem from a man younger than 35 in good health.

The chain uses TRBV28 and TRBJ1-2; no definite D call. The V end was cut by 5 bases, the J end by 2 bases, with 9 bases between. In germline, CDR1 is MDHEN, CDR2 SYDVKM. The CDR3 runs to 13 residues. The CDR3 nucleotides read TGTGCCAGCAGTACTCCGGGGAACTATGGCTACACCTTC. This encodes CASSTPGNYGYTF.

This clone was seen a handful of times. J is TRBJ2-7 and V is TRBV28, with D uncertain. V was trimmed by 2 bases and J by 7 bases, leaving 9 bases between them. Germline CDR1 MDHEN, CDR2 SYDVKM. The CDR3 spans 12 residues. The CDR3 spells CASSLIGREQYF. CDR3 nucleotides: TGTGCCAGCAGTTTAATCGGGCGGGAGCAGTACTTC. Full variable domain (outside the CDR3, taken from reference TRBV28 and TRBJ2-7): DVKVTQSSRYLVKRTGEKVFLECVQDMDHENMFWYRQDPGLGLRLIYFSYDVKMKEKGDIPEGYSVSREKKERFSLILESASTNQTSMYLCASSLIGREQYFGPGTRLTVT.

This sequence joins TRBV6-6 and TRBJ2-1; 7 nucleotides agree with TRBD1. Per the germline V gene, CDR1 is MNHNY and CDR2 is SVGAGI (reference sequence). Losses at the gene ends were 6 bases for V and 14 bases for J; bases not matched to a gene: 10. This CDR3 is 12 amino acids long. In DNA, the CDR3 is TGTGCCAGCAGGACAGGGATGACTCCGGAGTTCTTC. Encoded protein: CASRTGMTPEFF.

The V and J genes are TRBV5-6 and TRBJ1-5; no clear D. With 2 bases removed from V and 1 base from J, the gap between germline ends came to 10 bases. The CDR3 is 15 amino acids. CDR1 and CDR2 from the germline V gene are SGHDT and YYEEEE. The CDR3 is CASSLGLGSNQPQHF. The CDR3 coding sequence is TGTGCCAGCAGCTTAGGGCTGGGGAGCAATCAGCCCCAGCATTTT.

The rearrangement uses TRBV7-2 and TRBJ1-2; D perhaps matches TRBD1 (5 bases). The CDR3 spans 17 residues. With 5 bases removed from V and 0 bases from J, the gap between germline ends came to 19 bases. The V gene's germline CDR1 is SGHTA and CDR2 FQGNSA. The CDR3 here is CASSPGLLGTANYGYTF. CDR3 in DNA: TGTGCCAGCAGCCCAGGCTTATTAGGGACGGCTAACTATGGCTACACCTTC.

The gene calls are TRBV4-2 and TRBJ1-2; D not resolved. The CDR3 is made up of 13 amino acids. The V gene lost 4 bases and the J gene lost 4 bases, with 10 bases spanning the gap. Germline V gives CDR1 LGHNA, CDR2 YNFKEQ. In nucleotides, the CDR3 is TGTGCCAGCAGCCTAGAGGTTACCTATGGCTACACCTTC. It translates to CASSLEVTYGYTF.

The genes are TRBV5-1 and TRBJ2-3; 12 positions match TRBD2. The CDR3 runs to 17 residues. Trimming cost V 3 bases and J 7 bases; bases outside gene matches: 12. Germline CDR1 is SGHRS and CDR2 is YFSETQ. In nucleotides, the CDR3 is TGCGCCAGCAGCTCAACCGGGACTAGCGGGTACACGAATACGCAGTATTTT. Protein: CASSSTGTSGYTNTQYF.

The CDR3: CASTIEGVTNEQFF. The DNA of the CDR3 is TGCGCCAGCACTATCGAGGGGGTGACCAATGAGCAGTTCTTC. V is TRBV5-1 and J is TRBJ2-1, with a tentative D call TRBD1 (6 bases). Germline V gives CDR1 SGHRS, CDR2 YFSETQ. The ends were cut back, 6 bases at V and 6 bases at J, with 16 bases in the middle. The CDR3 has 14 amino acids. Full variable domain (remainder filled in from reference TRBV5-1 and TRBJ2-1): KAGVTQTPRYLIKTRGQQVTLSCSPISGHRSVSWYQQTPGQGLQFLFEYFSETQRNKGNFPGRFSGRQFSNSRSEMNVSTLELGDSALYLCASTIEGVTNEQFFGPGTRLTVL.

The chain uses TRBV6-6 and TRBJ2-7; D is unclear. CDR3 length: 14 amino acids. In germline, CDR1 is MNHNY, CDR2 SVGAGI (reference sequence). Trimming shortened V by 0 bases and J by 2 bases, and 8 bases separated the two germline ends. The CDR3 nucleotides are TGTGCCAGCAGTTACTCGATATTGGCCTACGAGCAGTACTTC. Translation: CASSYSILAYEQYF.

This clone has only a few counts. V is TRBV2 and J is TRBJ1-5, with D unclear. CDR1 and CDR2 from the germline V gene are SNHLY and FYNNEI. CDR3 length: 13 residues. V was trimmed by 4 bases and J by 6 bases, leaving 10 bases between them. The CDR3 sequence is CASSVQTFQPQHF. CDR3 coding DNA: TGTGCCAGCAGTGTACAAACATTTCAGCCCCAGCATTTT.

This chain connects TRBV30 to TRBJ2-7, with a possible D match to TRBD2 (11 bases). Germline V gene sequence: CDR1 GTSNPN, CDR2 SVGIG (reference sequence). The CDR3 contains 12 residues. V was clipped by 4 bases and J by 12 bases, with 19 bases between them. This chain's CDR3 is CAWTGQGTSGYF. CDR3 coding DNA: TGTGCCTGGACGGGACAGGGGACTAGCGGGTACTTC.

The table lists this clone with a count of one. CDR3 nucleotides: TGTGCCAGCACAGTGGAACAGGGTATCTACGAGCAGTACTTC. Protein sequence: CASTVEQGIYEQYF. The chain carries TRBV2 and TRBJ2-7, with D maybe TRBD1 (6 bases). Germline loops: CDR1 SNHLY, CDR2 FYNNEI. This CDR3 region has 14 residues. V was shortened by 7 bases and J by 3 bases, with 16 bases between the two germline ends.

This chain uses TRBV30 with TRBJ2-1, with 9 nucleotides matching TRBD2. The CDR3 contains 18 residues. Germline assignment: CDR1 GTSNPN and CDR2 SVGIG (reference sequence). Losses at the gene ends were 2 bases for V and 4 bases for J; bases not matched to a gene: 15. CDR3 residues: CAWSSQILAGALYNEQFF. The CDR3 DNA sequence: TGTGCCTGGAGTTCCCAAATCTTAGCGGGAGCGCTATACAATGAGCAGTTCTTC.